The 26 T cell receptor beta chains given below trace back to one sample, sequenced in a study of T-cell reconstitution after alpha-beta-depleted transplantation in children. Unique molecular identifiers were used to barcode this TCRbeta library. In TCRdb, the PCR reads were re-called with MiXCR into one record per CDR3 protein. The data show approximately 500,000 distinct CDR3 sequences, about 10% seen once. This sample comprised PBMCs, obtained before TCRalphabeta/CD19-depleted stem cell transplant. The receptors stem from a child aged 2-15 years with inherited bone marrow failure, due to receive a stem cell transplant.

This clonotype came up many times. The V call is TRBV9, the J call TRBJ2-7, with TRBD1 matching over 8 bases. Germline V gives CDR1 SGDLS, CDR2 YYNGEE. Trimming took 4 bases from V and 9 from J; bases not matched to a gene: 12. This CDR3 is built from 14 residues. CDR3 residues: CASSSTGDPSRQYF. CDR3 DNA sequence: TGTGCCAGCAGCTCGACAGGGGATCCTTCTAGGCAGTACTTC. Looking up the rest from reference TRBV9 and TRBJ2-7 gives the full variable domain: DSGVTQTPKHLITATGQRVTLRCSPRSGDLSVYWYQQSLDQGLQFLIQYYNGEERAKGNILERFSAQQFPDLHSELNLSSLELGDSALYFCASSSTGDPSRQYFGPGTRLTVT.

This clonotype was seen at least ten times. The chain has TRBV5-1 and TRBJ1-6; 10 bases align to TRBD1. This CDR3 is 18 amino acids long. The trim removed 4 bases at V and 11 bases at J, leaving 18 bases unmatched. The germline V gene has CDR1 SGHRS and CDR2 YFSETQ. The CDR3 DNA follows: TGCGCCAGCAGCACAGACAGGGGGCGCGGAGTAGGGTCTGCACCCCTCCACTTT. It yields the protein CASSTDRGRGVGSAPLHF.

Ten or more counts support this clonotype. V and J are TRBV27 and TRBJ2-1, with D unresolved. Trimming cost V 5 bases and J 3 bases, with 17 bases left between them. The CDR3 sequence is 16 residues long. Germline CDR1 reads MNHEY; CDR2 reads SMNVEV (reference sequence). The CDR3 bases are TGTGCCAGCAGTGCCGAGAGGCCAGCCTTCTACAATGAGCAGTTCTTC. This encodes CASSAERPAFYNEQFF.

This clonotype was picked up many times. This chain's CDR3 is CASSPGLVLDIQYF. The CDR3 DNA follows: TGTGCCAGCAGCCCTGGACTCGTCTTAGACATTCAGTACTTC. The chain combines TRBV7-8 with TRBJ2-4, with a weak D call TRBD2 (5 bases). The V gene's germline CDR1 is SGHVS and CDR2 FQNEAQ. The germline V and J ends were trimmed by 5 bases and 8 bases, with 16 bases remaining between them. CDR3 length: 14 amino acids.

This clonotype came up many times. This chain connects TRBV5-1 to TRBJ2-3, with 8 bases matching TRBD2. This CDR3 is 15 amino acids long. After removal of 0 bases from V and 1 base from J, the junction contained 1 base not matched to a gene. The V gene's germline CDR1 is SGHRS and CDR2 YFSETQ. CDR3 residues: CASSLVAGRTDTQYF. The CDR3 region has the DNA TGCGCCAGCAGCTTGGTAGCGGGACGCACAGATACGCAGTATTTT.

The V and J genes are TRBV2 and TRBJ2-4; 7 nucleotides agree with TRBD1. This CDR3 is 14 amino acids long. V lost 1 base and J lost 13; bases outside the gene matches: 10. The germline CDR1 and CDR2 sequences are SNHLY and FYNNEI. The CDR3 DNA is TGTGCCAGCAGTGAAGGGGTATGGACAGGAACCCAGTACTTC. Protein: CASSEGVWTGTQYF. Complete variable domain (other parts from reference TRBV2 and TRBJ2-4): EPEVTQTPSHQVTQMGQEVILRCVPISNHLYFYWYRQILGQKVEFLVSFYNNEISEKSEIFDDQFSVERPDGSNFTLKIRSTKLEDSAMYFCASSEGVWTGTQYFGAGTRLSVL.

This clonotype was counted ten times or more. The chain couples TRBV2 to TRBJ2-3, with D maybe TRBD2 (5 bases). CDR3 length: 13 residues. Germline values: CDR1 SNHLY, CDR2 FYNNEI. Trimming left V 4 bases short and J 5 bases short, with 10 bases between. This chain's CDR3 is CASSVRVGDTQYF. In DNA form, the CDR3 reads TGTGCCAGCAGTGTGAGGGTTGGAGATACGCAGTATTTT.

Regarding this clonotype: A read error may explain this, as a much larger clone is one base away. The V gene is TRBV20-1, the J gene TRBJ1-1; D remains unclear. Trimming took off 3 bases at V and 11 bases at J, with 13 bases between the two ends. In germline, CDR1 is DFQATT, CDR2 SNEGSKA (reference sequence). The CDR3 sequence is 11 residues long. CDR3 protein: CSARLGGDAFF. CDR3 coding DNA: TGCAGTGCTAGGTTGGGTGGAGACGCTTTCTTT.

The sample holds many counts of this clonotype. The chain has TRBV15 and TRBJ2-7; D is unclear. The CDR3 is 12 residues long. Trimming shortened V by 1 base and J by 5 bases, and 6 bases separated the two germline ends. Germline values: CDR1 LNHNV, CDR2 YYDKDF (reference sequence). The CDR3 reads CATSRAYNEQYF. In DNA, the CDR3 is TGTGCCACCAGCAGAGCTTACAACGAGCAGTACTTC.

This clonotype came up many times. V usage is TRBV12-3 or TRBV12-4 and J usage is TRBJ2-7; D unclear. Trimming took 8 bases from V and 5 from J, leaving 13 bases between them. This CDR3 has 12 amino acids. The CDR3 spells CASASLKDEQYF. The CDR3 nucleotides are TGTGCCAGCGCATCTCTTAAGGACGAGCAGTACTTC.

This clonotype was counted at least ten times. V is TRBV5-1 and J is TRBJ1-1; no clear D. CDR3 length equals 13 residues. Germline loops: CDR1 SGHRS, CDR2 YFSETQ. V was shortened by 4 bases and J by 6 bases, with 13 bases between the two germline ends. This CDR3 is CASSVVGVSEAFF. The CDR3 nucleotides are TGCGCCAGCAGCGTTGTCGGGGTCTCTGAAGCTTTCTTT.

There are many counts of this clonotype. This chain's CDR3 is CSARALGLAPNEQFF. The CDR3 nucleotides are TGCAGTGCTAGAGCATTAGGACTAGCTCCCAATGAGCAGTTCTTC. The chain carries TRBV20-1 and TRBJ2-1; 8 nucleotides align to TRBD2. CDR1 and CDR2 from the germline V gene are DFQATT and SNEGSKA (reference sequence). The CDR3 contains 15 residues. V lost 1 base and J lost 6; bases outside the gene matches: 8.

This clonotype was found many times. V usage is TRBV27 and J usage is TRBJ2-3, with no clear D. The CDR3 covers 14 residues. The germline gives CDR1 MNHEY, CDR2 SMNVEV (reference sequence). Trimming removed 4 bases at V and 5 bases at J, with 13 bases between. In DNA, the CDR3 is TGTGCCAGCAGTTCCAGATCGGCCCGAGATACGCAGTATTTT. It yields the protein CASSSRSARDTQYF.

The chain has TRBV20-1 and TRBJ1-5; no clear D. The germline V gene encodes CDR1 DFQATT and CDR2 SNEGSKA (reference sequence). This CDR3 is built from 12 residues. V shed 3 bases and J shed 7 bases, with 10 bases lying between them. In DNA form, the CDR3 reads TGCAGTGCTAGGCTCCAGAACCAGCCCCAGCATTTT. Its protein is CSARLQNQPQHF.

This CDR3 reads CSAAVSLYYEQYF. CDR3 DNA sequence: TGCAGCGCCGCGGTATCCCTCTACTACGAGCAGTACTTC. This sequence joins TRBV29-1 and TRBJ2-7, with D unclear. This CDR3 is 13 amino acids long. With 7 bases removed from V and 3 bases from J, the gap between germline ends came to 16 bases. Per the germline V gene, CDR1 is SQVTM and CDR2 is ANQGSEA.

This clonotype was seen only a few times. The chain employs TRBV20-1 and TRBJ2-7; 12 positions agree with TRBD1. This CDR3 is 15 amino acids long. The V and J ends lost 6 bases and 4 bases, in that order; junction bases with no gene match: 10. Germline CDR1 DFQATT, CDR2 SNEGSKA (reference sequence). In nucleotides, the CDR3 is TGCAGTGCCGTTCCGGGACAGGGGGCTACGTACGAGCAGTACTTC. It codes for CSAVPGQGATYEQYF.

This clonotype was seen ten or more times. The chain employs TRBV29-1 and TRBJ2-1; D might be TRBD1 (5 bases). Germline lookup yields CDR1 SQVTM and CDR2 ANQGSEA. This CDR3 region has 11 residues. V was trimmed by 3 bases and J by 9 bases, leaving 9 bases between them. The CDR3 loop is CSVDRASEQFF. CDR3 coding DNA: TGCAGCGTTGACAGGGCCAGTGAGCAGTTCTTC.

In the case of this clonotype: This may stem from a read error, because a much larger clone lies one nucleotide away. The J gene is TRBJ2-1, the V gene TRBV7-2; D is unresolved. The length of the CDR3 is 15 residues. CDR1 and CDR2 from the germline V gene are SGHTA and FQGNSA. V lost 1 base to trimming and J lost 3 bases, with 10 bases between them. The CDR3 here is CASSLGGSVYNEQFF. The CDR3 DNA is TGTGCCAGCAGCTTAGGAGGCAGCGTCTACAATGAGCAGTTCTTC. Full variable domain (remainder filled in from reference TRBV7-2 and TRBJ2-1): GAGVSQSPSNKVTEKGKDVELRCDPISGHTALYWYRQSLGQGLEFLIYFQGNSAPDKSGLPSDRFSAERTGGSVSTLTIQRTQQEDSAVYLCASSLGGSVYNEQFFGPGTRLTVL.

This clonotype was recorded at least ten times. The CDR3 DNA sequence: TGTGCCAGTACCCCCGCATTGTATTCAGGGGTGAACACTGAAGCTTTCTTT. Protein: CASTPALYSGVNTEAFF. The chain has TRBV19 and TRBJ1-1; weak D call: TRBD1 (6 bases). Germline lookup yields CDR1 LNHDA and CDR2 SQIVND (reference sequence). CDR3 size: 17 residues. The germline V and J ends were trimmed by 7 bases and 0 bases, with 21 bases remaining between them. Looking up the rest from reference TRBV19 and TRBJ1-1 gives the full variable domain: DGGITQSPKYLFRKEGQNVTLSCEQNLNHDAMYWYRQDPGQGLRLIYYSQIVNDFQKGDIAEGYSVSREKKESFPLTVTSAQKNPTAFYLCASTPALYSGVNTEAFFGQGTRLTVV.

V usage is TRBV20-1 and J usage is TRBJ2-3; tentative D call: TRBD1 (5 bases). In germline, CDR1 is DFQATT, CDR2 SNEGSKA (reference sequence). CDR3 size: 19 residues. With 3 bases removed from V and 0 bases from J, the gap between germline ends came to 25 bases. In DNA, the CDR3 is TGCAGTGCTAGTATCCTCGATGGGCCCCGCCAGGGTAGCACAGATACGCAGTATTTT. Translated, it gives CSASILDGPRQGSTDTQYF.

The table lists this clonotype with many counts. The chain employs TRBV7-6 and TRBJ2-2, with 7 bases that match TRBD1. CDR3 length: 15 amino acids. V shed 2 bases and J 6 bases; nucleotides not matched to a gene: 6. Per germline, CDR1 SGHVS and CDR2 FNYEAQ. The CDR3 DNA is TGTGCCAGCAGCTTATTAAGGGGGCACCCCGGGGAGCTGTTTTTT. Translation gives CASSLLRGHPGELFF.

There are a few counts of this clonotype. This chain connects TRBV27 to TRBJ2-2, with TRBD1 as a possible D gene (5 bases). CDR1 MNHEY and CDR2 SMNVEV come from the germline V gene (reference sequence). With 7 bases removed from V and 1 base from J, the gap between germline ends came to 13 bases. The CDR3 spans 15 residues. Written as DNA, the CDR3 is TGTGCCAGCAAGGGGTCAGCGTTGAACACCGGGGAGCTGTTTTTT. Translated, it gives CASKGSALNTGELFF.

This clonotype was counted at least ten times. The rearrangement joins TRBV4-3 to TRBJ2-3, with 8 bases lining up with TRBD1. The CDR3 has 18 amino acids. After removal of 4 bases from V and 0 bases from J, the junction contained 12 bases not matched to a gene. Germline lookup yields CDR1 LGHNA and CDR2 YSLEER. The CDR3 region is CASSRIWGQVSSTDTQYF. CDR3 bases: TGCGCCAGCAGCCGCATATGGGGACAGGTATCTAGCACAGATACGCAGTATTTT.

This clonotype was detected ten times or more. This chain joins TRBV28 and TRBJ2-7; tentative D call: TRBD2 (5 bases). Germline V gene data show CDR1 as MDHEN and CDR2 as SYDVKM. The ends were cut back, 3 bases at V and 3 bases at J, with 15 bases in the middle. The length of the CDR3 is 15 residues. As DNA, the CDR3 is TGTGCCAGCAGTTTCCGGGTACCCCGGGGCTACGAGCAGTACTTC. It is translated as CASSFRVPRGYEQYF. The whole variable domain, filled in from reference TRBV28 and TRBJ2-7, reads DVKVTQSSRYLVKRTGEKVFLECVQDMDHENMFWYRQDPGLGLRLIYFSYDVKMKEKGDIPEGYSVSREKKERFSLILESASTNQTSMYLCASSFRVPRGYEQYFGPGTRLTVT.

In this sample, this clonotype turned up a few times. The chain is built from TRBV9 and TRBJ2-1; 9 nucleotides line up with TRBD2. CDR3 length equals 16 residues. Germline V gene data show CDR1 as SGDLS and CDR2 as YYNGEE. J was trimmed by 4 bases and V by 3 bases; bases with no gene match: 8. The CDR3 DNA is TGTGCCAGCAGCGAAGGGGGAGCGGGAGGTTACAATGAGCAGTTCTTC. Protein sequence: CASSEGGAGGYNEQFF.

This clonotype occurred many times. This chain joins TRBV9 and TRBJ1-1; D gene ambiguous. Trimming left V 4 bases short and J 6 bases short, with 7 bases between. Per the germline V gene, CDR1 is SGDLS and CDR2 is YYNGEE. The CDR3 loop spans 11 amino acids. CDR3 in amino acids: CASSSGSEAFF. CDR3 nucleotides: TGTGCCAGCAGCTCAGGATCTGAAGCTTTCTTT.